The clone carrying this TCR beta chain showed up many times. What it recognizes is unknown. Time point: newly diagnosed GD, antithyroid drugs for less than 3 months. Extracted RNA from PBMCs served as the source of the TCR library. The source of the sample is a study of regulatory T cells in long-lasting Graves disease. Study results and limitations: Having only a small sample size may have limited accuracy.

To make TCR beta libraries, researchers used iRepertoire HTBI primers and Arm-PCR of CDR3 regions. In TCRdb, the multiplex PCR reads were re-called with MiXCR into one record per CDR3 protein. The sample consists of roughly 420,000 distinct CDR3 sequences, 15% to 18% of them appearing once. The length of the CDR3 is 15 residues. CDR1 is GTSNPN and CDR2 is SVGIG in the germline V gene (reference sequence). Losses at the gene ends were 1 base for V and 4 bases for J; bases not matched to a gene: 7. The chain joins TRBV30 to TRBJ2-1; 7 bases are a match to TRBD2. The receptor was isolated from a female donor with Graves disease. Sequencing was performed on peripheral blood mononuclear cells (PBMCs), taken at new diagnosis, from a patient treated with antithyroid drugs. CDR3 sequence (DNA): TGTGCCTGGAGTGCCGCGGGAGCATCTTACAATGAGCAGTTCTTC. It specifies CAWSAAGASYNEQFF. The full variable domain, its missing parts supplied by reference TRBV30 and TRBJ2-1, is SQTIHQWPATLVQPVGSPLSLECTVEGTSNPNLYWYRQAAGRGLQLLFYSVGIGQISSEVPQNLSASRPQDRQFILSSKKLLLSDSGFYLCAWSAAGASYNEQFFGPGTRLTVL.